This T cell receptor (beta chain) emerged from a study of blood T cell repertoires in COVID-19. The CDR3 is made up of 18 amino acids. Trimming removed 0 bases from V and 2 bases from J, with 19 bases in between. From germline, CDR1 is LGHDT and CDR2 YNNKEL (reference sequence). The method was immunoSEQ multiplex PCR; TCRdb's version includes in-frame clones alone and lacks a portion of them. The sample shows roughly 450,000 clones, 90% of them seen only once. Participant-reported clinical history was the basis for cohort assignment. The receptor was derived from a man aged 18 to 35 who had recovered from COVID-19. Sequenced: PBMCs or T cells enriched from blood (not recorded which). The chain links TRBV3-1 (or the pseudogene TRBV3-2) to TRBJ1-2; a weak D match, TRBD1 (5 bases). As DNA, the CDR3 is TGTGCCAGCAGCCAAGAAGGTGCAGGGCGCACCAAAAACTATGGCTACACCTTC. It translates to CASSQEGAGRTKNYGYTF.